This T cell receptor beta chain is from a study of T cell responses to AZD1222 COVID-19 vaccine (dated by TCRdb to the early 2020s). Study-level background: AZD1222 recipients given second doses at about 4 weeks or at about 12 weeks were pooled, since spike-specific TCR depth and breadth were not found to differ between the two schedules. TCR sequencing was performed for roughly 240 trial participants, of whom around 200 were given two doses of AZD1222 and some 25 were given two doses of MenACWY control vaccine. Trial participants were enrolled into age subgroups of 18-55, 56-69 and 70-plus years, which contained about 150, 27 and 61 TCR-sequenced participants, respectively.

Study-wide conclusions, independent of this receptor: Because no samples from the day 14 peak response were available, repertoires could be characterized only after the peak T cell response. The 56-69-year group was small, and its depth increase did not reach significance, likely because of low power. Reportedly, close to half of the unique spike-specific TCRs recognized epitopes lying outside the regions that are mutated in the B.1.351 and B.1.1.7 variants. Participants were mostly white British, with more females than males. The authors suggested clonal diversity may have been underestimated. The vaccine-associated CD4 TCRs covered the entire spike protein, and the dominant responses fell in regions 160-218 and 743-854. Conclusions about previously exposed vaccinees are limited, since just six AZD1222 recipients were seropositive for SARS-CoV-2 at baseline. After two AZD1222 doses, spike-specific TCR breadth and depth were significantly higher than at day 0 and than in MenACWY recipients.

V drops 4 bases and J drops 9 bases, leaving 16 bases in between. The CDR3 sequence holds 14 residues, the cysteine and phenylalanine included. CDR3 DNA is the only sequence kept; it has 42 bases, read in frame from the first base. As encoded in the germline V gene, CDR1 is SNHLY while CDR2 is FYNNEI. This clone occurred a few times. No cognate antigen has been identified for it. Within one base of it there is no much larger clone, and no base qualities were kept. The CDR3 regions of human TCRbeta chains were subjected to immunosequencing. As for the authors' bioinformatics: Repertoire TCRs were matched against a reference library of SARS-CoV-2-specific TCRs generated with the MIRA antigen-specificity platform. Breadth was defined as the fraction of unique TCRs that were SARS-CoV-2-associated. Depth was defined as the fraction of total T cells that were SARS-CoV-2-associated. Using the MIRA data, every spike-specific TCR was mapped to the spike region that the TCR reacted to and assigned to either a CD4 or a CD8 class. Log10-transformed breadth and depth values were compared by one-way ANOVA with Sidak's multiple comparisons tests. Drawn from immuneACCESS, this table holds only the in-frame rearrangements with V and J called that TCRdb kept. Clones are partly lost; checked studies trace under half to an unresolved V gene and leave the rest unexplained. That table is the source of V, J and clone size, and D and trimming were worked out from the DNA. In this sample the table shows about 56,000 clones, 70% to 90% of which occur a single time. The ten most abundant clones make up less than 15% of the sample.

The sample's time point label is to be understood as: baseline before first vaccination. Vaccinee samples came from UK trials COV001 and COV002, including a single-blind randomized controlled phase 2/3 trial of AZD1222 (ChAdOx1 nCoV-19) in healthy adults. Trial participant PBMC samples were collected at day 0 and day 28 after the second dose for TCRbeta chain sequencing. This sequence uses TRBV2 and TRBJ2-1; matching of 5 bases hints at TRBD1 as the D gene. The starting material was peripheral blood, obtained on day 0 of AZD1222 vaccination. This TCR was recovered from an adult in good health. The nucleotide sequence is given as TGTGCCAGCAGTGTTAGGCAGGGTAACAGTGAGCAGTTCTTC. It encodes CASSVRQGNSEQFF. The reference TRBV2 and TRBJ2-1 proteins fill in what lies around the CDR3, so the full variable domain reads EPEVTQTPSHQVTQMGQEVILRCVPISNHLYFYWYRQILGQKVEFLVSFYNNEISEKSEIFDDQFSVERPDGSNFTLKIRSTKLEDSAMYFCASSVRQGNSEQFFGPGTRLTVL.